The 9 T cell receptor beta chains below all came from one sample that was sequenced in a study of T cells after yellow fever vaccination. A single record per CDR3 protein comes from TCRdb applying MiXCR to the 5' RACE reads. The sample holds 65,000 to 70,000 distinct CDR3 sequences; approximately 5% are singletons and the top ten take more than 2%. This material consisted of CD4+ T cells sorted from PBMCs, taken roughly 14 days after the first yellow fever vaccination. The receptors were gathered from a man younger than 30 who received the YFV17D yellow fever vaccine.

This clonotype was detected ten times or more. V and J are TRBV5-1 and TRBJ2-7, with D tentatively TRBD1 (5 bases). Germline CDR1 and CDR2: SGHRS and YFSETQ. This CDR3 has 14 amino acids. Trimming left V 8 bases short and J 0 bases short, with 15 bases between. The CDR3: CASKGQASSYEQYF. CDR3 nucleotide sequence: TGCGCCAGTAAGGGGCAGGCGTCCTCCTACGAGCAGTACTTC.

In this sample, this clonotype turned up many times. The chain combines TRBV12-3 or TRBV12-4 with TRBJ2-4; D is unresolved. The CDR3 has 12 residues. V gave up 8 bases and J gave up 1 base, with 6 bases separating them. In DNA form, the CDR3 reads TGTGCCAGCTCTGCGGCCAAAAACATTCAGTACTTC. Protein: CASSAAKNIQYF.

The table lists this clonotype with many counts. The CDR3: CASNDRDGNIQYF. The CDR3 DNA reads as TGTGCCAGCAACGACAGGGATGGTAACATTCAGTACTTC. This sequence joins TRBV6-5 and TRBJ2-4, with 7 bases lining up with TRBD1. Looked up from germline, CDR1 is MNHEY and CDR2 is SVGAGI. V shed 7 bases, J shed 7 bases, and the junction held 7 bases outside the gene matches. The CDR3 is 13 residues long.

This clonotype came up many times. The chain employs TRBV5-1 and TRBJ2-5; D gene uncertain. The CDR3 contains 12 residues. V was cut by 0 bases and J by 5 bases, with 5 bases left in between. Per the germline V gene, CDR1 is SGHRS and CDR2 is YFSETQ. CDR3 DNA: TGCGCCAGCAGCTTGGCCAGGGAGACCCAGTACTTC. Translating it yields CASSLARETQYF. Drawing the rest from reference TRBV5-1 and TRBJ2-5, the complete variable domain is KAGVTQTPRYLIKTRGQQVTLSCSPISGHRSVSWYQQTPGQGLQFLFEYFSETQRNKGNFPGRFSGRQFSNSRSEMNVSTLELGDSALYLCASSLARETQYFGPGTRLLVL.

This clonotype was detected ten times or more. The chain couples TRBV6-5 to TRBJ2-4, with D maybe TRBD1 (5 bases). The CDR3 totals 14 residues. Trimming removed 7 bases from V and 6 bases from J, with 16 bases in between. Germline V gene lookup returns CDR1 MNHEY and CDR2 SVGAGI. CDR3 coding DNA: TGTGCCAGCAAACTTCAGGGCCGAGGAAACATTCAGTACTTC. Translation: CASKLQGRGNIQYF.

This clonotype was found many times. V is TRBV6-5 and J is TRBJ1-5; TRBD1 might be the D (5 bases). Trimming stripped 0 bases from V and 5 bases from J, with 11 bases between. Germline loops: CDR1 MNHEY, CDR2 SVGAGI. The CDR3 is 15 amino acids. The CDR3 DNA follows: TGTGCCAGCAGTTACTCCTCAGGGCGGGATCAGCCCCAGCATTTT. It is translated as CASSYSSGRDQPQHF.

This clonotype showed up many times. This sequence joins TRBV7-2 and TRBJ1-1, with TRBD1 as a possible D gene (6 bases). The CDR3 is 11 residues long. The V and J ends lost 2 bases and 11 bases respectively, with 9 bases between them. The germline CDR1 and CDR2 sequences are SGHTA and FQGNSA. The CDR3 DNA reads TGTGCCAGCAGCTTACGGGGGGCCGCTTTCTTT. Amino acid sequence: CASSLRGAAFF. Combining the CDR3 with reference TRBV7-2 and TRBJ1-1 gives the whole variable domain GAGVSQSPSNKVTEKGKDVELRCDPISGHTALYWYRQSLGQGLEFLIYFQGNSAPDKSGLPSDRFSAERTGGSVSTLTIQRTQQEDSAVYLCASSLRGAAFFGQGTRLTVV.

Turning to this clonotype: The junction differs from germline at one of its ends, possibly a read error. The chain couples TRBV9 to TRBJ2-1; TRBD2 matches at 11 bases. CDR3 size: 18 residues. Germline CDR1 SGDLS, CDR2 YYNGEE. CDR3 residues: CARSVEPFSGGARNEQFF. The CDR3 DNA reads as TGTGCCCGCAGCGTAGAGCCCTTTAGCGGGGGGGCGAGGAATGAGCAGTTCTTC. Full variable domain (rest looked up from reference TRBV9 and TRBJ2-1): DSGVTQTPKHLITATGQRVTLRCSPRSGDLSVYWYQQSLDQGLQFLIQYYNGEERAKGNILERFSAQQFPDLHSELNLSSLELGDSALYFCARSVEPFSGGARNEQFFGPGTRLTVL.

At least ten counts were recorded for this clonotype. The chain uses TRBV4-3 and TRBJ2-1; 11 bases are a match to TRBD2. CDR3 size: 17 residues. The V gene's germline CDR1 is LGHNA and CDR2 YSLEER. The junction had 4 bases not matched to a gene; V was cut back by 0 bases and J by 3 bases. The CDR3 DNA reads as TGCGCCAGCAGCCAAGAATCCGGGACTAGCGGCTACAATGAGCAGTTCTTC. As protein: CASSQESGTSGYNEQFF.